This TCR beta chain comes out of a study of cytomegalovirus exposure and HLA in healthy donors. Study-level points and caveats: Usually a TCR sequence was rare, but some public TCRs were found in many donors. Researchers catalogued approximately 160 TCR beta chains as cytomegalovirus-associated.

Sequenced by immunoSEQ multiplex PCR; TCRdb stores in-frame clones only, minus some. The table records some 140,000 clones, approximately 85% of them present only once. As concerns this clone: No antigen is known for it.

The CDR3 loop spans 15 amino acids. CDR1 and CDR2 (germline): PRHDT, FYEKMQ (reference sequence). V was clipped by 2 bases and J by 1 base, with 8 bases between them. V and J are TRBV13 and TRBJ1-4, with D maybe TRBD1 (5 bases). The sequence derives from a woman aged 25 to 39 in good health and CMV-seronegative. Sequences were obtained from PBMCs. CDR3 sequence (DNA): TGTGCCAGCAGCTTATCGGGGGGAACTAATGAAAAACTGTTTTTT. Protein: CASSLSGGTNEKLFF.